The TCR beta chain under discussion was sequenced for a study of identical twins. The study's findings and limits: It was cross-sectional statistical analysis, not following the same donors, that the conclusions relied on.

Looked up from germline, CDR1 is DFQATT and CDR2 is SNEGSKA (reference sequence). After removal of 5 bases from V and 2 bases from J, the junction contained 5 bases not matched to a gene. This CDR3 is 14 amino acids long. This clonotype was picked up a small number of times. What it binds is unknown. TCRdb redid the calling of the 5' RACE reads with MiXCR, one entry per CDR3 protein. Seen here are hundreds of thousands of distinct CDR3 sequences, roughly 9.8% observed once, and the top ten hold 6% to 8.5%. The same data also contributed to another study, on yellow fever vaccine responses in identical twins.

The V and J genes are TRBV20-1 and TRBJ2-1; 8 nucleotides match TRBD1. The sequence was obtained from a woman between 18 and 29 years old in good health. What was sequenced was CD8+ T cells sorted from blood. CDR3 DNA: TGCAGTGCTCCAGGGGGCCCAACCTACAATGAGCAGTTCTTC. It is translated as CSAPGGPTYNEQFF.